The 9 T cell receptor beta chains in this list originate from one sample, sequenced in a study of T cell repertoires in cytomegalovirus infection. TCRdb fed the reads into MiXCR, producing one record per CDR3 protein. Seen here are fewer than 650,000 distinct CDR3 sequences, 35% to 50% observed once, and the top ten hold around 50%. Their recognized antigens are unknown. The sequencing used cultured PBMCs, collected from culture after CMV antigen stimulation. All receptors derive from a human donor in good health (CMV status not recorded). Some clones in this sample may be carry-over from other donors' samples.

The chain employs TRBV14 and TRBJ1-5; the D is unclear. V lost 9 bases and J 1 base, leaving 16 bases between the germline ends. CDR1 is SGHDN and CDR2 is FVKESK in the germline V gene. The CDR3 loop spans 15 amino acids. The CDR3 sequence: CARRVQDLSNQPQHF. The CDR3 bases are TGTGCCAGGCGTGTTCAAGACCTCAGCAATCAGCCCCAGCATTTT. The variable domain in full, completed from reference TRBV14 and TRBJ1-5, reads EAGVTQFPSHSVIEKGQTVTLRCDPISGHDNLYWYRRVMGKEIKFLLHFVKESKQDESGMPNNRFLAERTGGTYSTLKVQPAELEDSGVYFCARRVQDLSNQPQHFGDGTRLSIL.

The chain recombines TRBV5-1 with TRBJ2-7; maybe TRBD1 (6 bases). The V gene's germline CDR1 is SGHRS and CDR2 YFSETQ. The V end lost 0 bases, the J end lost 3 bases, and 13 bases lay between the germline ends. The CDR3 runs to 15 residues. As DNA, the CDR3 is TGCGCCAGCAGCTTGGGGTGGGGACACTTCTACGAGCAGTACTTC. The encoded protein is CASSLGWGHFYEQYF.

The chain uses TRBV5-1 and TRBJ2-1; 7 bases fit TRBD1. The V segment lost 3 bases and the J segment 7 bases; nucleotides outside the gene matches: 10. The CDR3 loop spans 15 amino acids. Germline lookup yields CDR1 SGHRS and CDR2 YFSETQ. The CDR3 protein is CASSSLMKGANEQFF. DNA for the CDR3: TGCGCCAGCAGCTCCCTTATGAAGGGGGCGAATGAGCAGTTCTTC. The variable domain in full, completed from reference TRBV5-1 and TRBJ2-1, reads KAGVTQTPRYLIKTRGQQVTLSCSPISGHRSVSWYQQTPGQGLQFLFEYFSETQRNKGNFPGRFSGRQFSNSRSEMNVSTLELGDSALYLCASSSLMKGANEQFFGPGTRLTVL.

A few counts support this clonotype. This chain connects TRBV20-1 to TRBJ1-4; 8 positions agree with TRBD1. Germline V lookup: CDR1 DFQATT, CDR2 SNEGSKA (reference sequence). V dropped 5 bases and J dropped 4; count of bases not matched to a gene: 6. This CDR3 has 14 residues. CDR3 sequence (DNA): TGCAGTGCTCTTCCCGACAGGGGTAATGAAAAACTGTTTTTT. Its translation is CSALPDRGNEKLFF.

This clonotype was counted only a few times. The J gene is TRBJ2-7, the V gene TRBV7-2; D unresolved. CDR1 and CDR2 (germline): SGHTA, FQGNSA. V was trimmed by 1 base and J by 6 bases, leaving 13 bases between them. This CDR3 spans 14 amino acids. The CDR3 sequence is CASSLDRRSTEQYF. The CDR3, as DNA: TGTGCCAGCAGCTTAGACCGGCGAAGTACCGAGCAGTACTTC.

V gene TRBV20-1 combines with J gene TRBJ2-7, with D unclear. Germline loops: CDR1 DFQATT, CDR2 SNEGSKA (reference sequence). This CDR3 region has 13 residues. Trimming shortened V by 0 bases and J by 7 bases, and 13 bases separated the two germline ends. As DNA, the CDR3 is TGCAGTGCTAGAGATGGTGCGGTTTGGGAGCAGTACTTC. It translates to CSARDGAVWEQYF.

The chain is built from TRBV12-3 or TRBV12-4 and TRBJ2-7; D may be TRBD2 (6 bases). This CDR3 has 14 amino acids. V shed 7 bases and J shed 3 bases, with 16 bases lying between them. The CDR3, as DNA: TGTGCCAGCACTTCAAAGACGGGAGTCTACGAGCAGTACTTC. Translating gives CASTSKTGVYEQYF.

The chain has TRBV7-9 and TRBJ2-5; TRBD2 is a possible D gene (5 bases). Between the trimmed V and J ends, which lost 5 bases and 2 bases, there was a span of 18 bases. CDR3 size: 16 residues. Germline V gene sequence: CDR1 SEHNR, CDR2 FQNEAQ (reference sequence). The CDR3, as DNA: TGTGCCAGCAGCCCCTCAGCGGTACAGTTGCAAGAGACCCAGTACTTC. Residues: CASSPSAVQLQETQYF.

The chain carries TRBV7-6 and TRBJ1-5; 8 bases agree with TRBD1. Unmatched junction bases numbered 6, after V lost 1 base and J lost 4 bases. The CDR3 contains 16 residues. The V gene's germline CDR1 is SGHVS and CDR2 FNYEAQ. The CDR3: CASSLGGTGANQPQHF. Here the CDR3 DNA reads TGTGCCAGCAGCTTAGGGGGGACAGGAGCTAATCAGCCCCAGCATTTT.